The sequence of this T cell receptor (beta chain) was determined in a study of identical twins. All donors were healthy, and all were Caucasian. Trimming at V came to 5 bases and at J to 3 bases, leaving 1 base not matched to a gene. This CDR3 has 14 amino acids. The V gene's germline CDR1 is MNHEY and CDR2 SVGEGT. Study findings and constraints: Among monozygotic twins, out-of-frame TCR alpha sharing exceeded what models predicted. Zero-insertion findings could be partly confounded by invariant cells (MAIT and iNKT cells). Out-of-frame alpha sequences shared by twins showed excess low generation probability.

In its sample, this clonotype was seen many times. Its antigen is currently unknown. TCRdb itself ran the 5' RACE reads through MiXCR, one entry per CDR3 protein. The sample yields about 100,000 distinct CDR3 sequences, about 6.1% seen once. Sequenced material: memory T cells sorted from blood. The chain couples TRBV6-2 or TRBV6-3 to TRBJ2-7; 13 bases match TRBD2. The TCR was taken from a woman aged 50 to 60 in good health. CDR3 residues: CASSRTSGSYEQYV. The CDR3 bases are TGTGCCAGCAGTAGGACTAGCGGGAGCTACGAGCAGTACGTC.